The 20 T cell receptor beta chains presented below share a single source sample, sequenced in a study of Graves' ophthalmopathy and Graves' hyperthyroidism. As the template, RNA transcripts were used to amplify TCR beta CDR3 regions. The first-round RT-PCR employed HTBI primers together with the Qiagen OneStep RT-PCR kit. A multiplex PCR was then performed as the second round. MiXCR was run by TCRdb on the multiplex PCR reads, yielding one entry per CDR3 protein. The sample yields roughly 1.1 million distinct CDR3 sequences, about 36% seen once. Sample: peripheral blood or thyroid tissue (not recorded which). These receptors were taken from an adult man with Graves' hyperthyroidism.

The CDR3 nucleotides read TGCGCCAGCAGCTTGGTTCACTCGAACACCGGGGAGCTGTTTTTT. This translates into CASSLVHSNTGELFF. The V call is TRBV5-1, the J call TRBJ2-2; D call uncertain. CDR3 length: 15 residues. Germline CDR1 SGHRS, CDR2 YFSETQ. The V and J ends lost 0 bases and 0 bases respectively, with 6 bases between them. Full variable domain (outside the CDR3, taken from reference TRBV5-1 and TRBJ2-2): KAGVTQTPRYLIKTRGQQVTLSCSPISGHRSVSWYQQTPGQGLQFLFEYFSETQRNKGNFPGRFSGRQFSNSRSEMNVSTLELGDSALYLCASSLVHSNTGELFFGEGSRLTVL.

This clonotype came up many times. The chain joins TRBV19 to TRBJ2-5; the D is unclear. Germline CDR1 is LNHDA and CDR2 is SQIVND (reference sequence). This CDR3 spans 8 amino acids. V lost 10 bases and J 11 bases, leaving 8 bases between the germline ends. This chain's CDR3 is CAKTLQYF. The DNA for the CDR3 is TGTGCCAAAACACTACAGTACTTC.

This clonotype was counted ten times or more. The DNA for the CDR3 is TGCAGCGTTGCCCTAGCGGGAGTGGGTGGCCCGAGCTCCTACGAGCAGTACTTC. This gives the protein CSVALAGVGGPSSYEQYF. The rearrangement links TRBV29-1 to TRBJ2-7, with TRBD2 matching 10 bases. The trim removed 4 bases at V and 0 bases at J, leaving 15 bases unmatched. This CDR3 region has 18 residues. CDR1 and CDR2 (germline): SQVTM, ANQGSEA.

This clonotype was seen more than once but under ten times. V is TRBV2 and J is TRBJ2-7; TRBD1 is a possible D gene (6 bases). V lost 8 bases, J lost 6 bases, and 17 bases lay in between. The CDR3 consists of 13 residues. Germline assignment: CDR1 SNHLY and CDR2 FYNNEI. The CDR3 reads CASLPQGLIEQYF. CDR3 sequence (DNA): TGTGCCAGCCTCCCGCAGGGGCTTATCGAGCAGTACTTC. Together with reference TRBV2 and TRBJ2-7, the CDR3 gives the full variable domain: EPEVTQTPSHQVTQMGQEVILRCVPISNHLYFYWYRQILGQKVEFLVSFYNNEISEKSEIFDDQFSVERPDGSNFTLKIRSTKLEDSAMYFCASLPQGLIEQYFGPGTRLTVT.

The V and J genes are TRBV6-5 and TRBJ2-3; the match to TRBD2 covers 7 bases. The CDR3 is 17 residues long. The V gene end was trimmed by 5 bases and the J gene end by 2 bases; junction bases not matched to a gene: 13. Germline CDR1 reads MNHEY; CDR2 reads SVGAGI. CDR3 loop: CASSGGRIAGNTDTQYF. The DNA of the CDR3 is TGTGCCAGCAGTGGAGGGAGGATAGCGGGTAACACAGATACGCAGTATTTT.

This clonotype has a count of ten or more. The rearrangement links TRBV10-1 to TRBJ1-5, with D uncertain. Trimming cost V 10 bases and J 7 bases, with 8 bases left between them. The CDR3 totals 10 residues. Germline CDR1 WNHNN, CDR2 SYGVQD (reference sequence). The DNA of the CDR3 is TGCGCCACTCCGGGACAGCCCCAGCATTTT. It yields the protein CATPGQPQHF.

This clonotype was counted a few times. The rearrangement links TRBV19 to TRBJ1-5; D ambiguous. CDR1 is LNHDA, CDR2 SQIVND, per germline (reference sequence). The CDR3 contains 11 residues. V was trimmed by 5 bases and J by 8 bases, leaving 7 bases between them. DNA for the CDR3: TGTGCCAGTAGTTTGCGTGAGCCCCAGCATTTT. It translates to CASSLREPQHF.

CDR3 nucleotides: TGTGCCAGCAGAGTCGAGGGGGCGTGGACCGGGGAGCTGTTTTTT. Translating it yields CASRVEGAWTGELFF. The J gene is TRBJ2-2, the V gene TRBV7-2; 7 positions match TRBD1. With V trimmed by 6 bases and J by 5 bases, 9 bases remained unmatched. This CDR3 is built from 15 residues. Germline CDR1 and CDR2: SGHTA and FQGNSA.

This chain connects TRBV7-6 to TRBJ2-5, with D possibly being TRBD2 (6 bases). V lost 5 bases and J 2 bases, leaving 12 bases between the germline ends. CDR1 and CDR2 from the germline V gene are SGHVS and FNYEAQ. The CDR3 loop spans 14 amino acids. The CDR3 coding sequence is TGTGCCAGCAGCCGTCCCGGGACTCAAGAGACCCAGTACTTC. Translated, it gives CASSRPGTQETQYF. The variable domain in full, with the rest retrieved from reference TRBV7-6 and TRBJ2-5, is GAGVSQSPRYKVTKRGQDVALRCDPISGHVSLYWYRQALGQGPEFLTYFNYEAQQDKSGLPNDRFSAERPEGSISTLTIQRTEQRDSAMYRCASSRPGTQETQYFGPGTRLLVL.

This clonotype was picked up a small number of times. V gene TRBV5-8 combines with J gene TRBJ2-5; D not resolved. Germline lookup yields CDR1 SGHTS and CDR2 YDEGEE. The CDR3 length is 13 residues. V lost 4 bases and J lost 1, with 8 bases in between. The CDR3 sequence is CASSAKIQETQYF. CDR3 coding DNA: TGTGCCAGCAGCGCCAAAATCCAAGAGACCCAGTACTTC.

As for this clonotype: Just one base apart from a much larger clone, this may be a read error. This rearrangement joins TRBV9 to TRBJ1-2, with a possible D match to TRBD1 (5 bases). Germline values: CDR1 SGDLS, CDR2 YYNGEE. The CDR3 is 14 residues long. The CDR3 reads CASSEGPGAGGFTF. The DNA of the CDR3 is TGTGCCAGCAGCGAGGGACCGGGCGCCGGCGGCTTCACCTTC. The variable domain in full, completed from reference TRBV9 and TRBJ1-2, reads DSGVTQTPKHLITATGQRVTLRCSPRSGDLSVYWYQQSLDQGLQFLIQYYNGEERAKGNILERFSAQQFPDLHSELNLSSLELGDSALYFCASSEGPGAGGFTFGSGTRLTVV.

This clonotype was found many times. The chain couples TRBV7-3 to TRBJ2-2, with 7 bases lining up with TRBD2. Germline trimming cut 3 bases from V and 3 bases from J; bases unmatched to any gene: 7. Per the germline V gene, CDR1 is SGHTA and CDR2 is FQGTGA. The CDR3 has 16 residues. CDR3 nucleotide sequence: TGTGCCAGCAGCTTTACTAGCGCTTCCCACACCGGGGAGCTGTTTTTT. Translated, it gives CASSFTSASHTGELFF.

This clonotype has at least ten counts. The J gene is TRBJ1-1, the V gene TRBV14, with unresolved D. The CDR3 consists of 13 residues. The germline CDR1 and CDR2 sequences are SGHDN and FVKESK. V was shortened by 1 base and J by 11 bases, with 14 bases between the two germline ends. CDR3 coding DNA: TGTGCCAGCAGCCAAGGGTCCTGGGGTGCGGCTTTCTTT. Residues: CASSQGSWGAAFF.

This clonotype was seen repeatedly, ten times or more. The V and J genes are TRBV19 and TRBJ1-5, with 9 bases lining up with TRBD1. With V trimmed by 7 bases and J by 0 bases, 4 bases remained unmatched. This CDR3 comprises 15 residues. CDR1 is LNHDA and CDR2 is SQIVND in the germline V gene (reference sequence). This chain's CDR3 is CASTRTGDSNQPQHF. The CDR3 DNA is TGTGCCAGTACCCGGACAGGGGATAGCAATCAGCCCCAGCATTTT.

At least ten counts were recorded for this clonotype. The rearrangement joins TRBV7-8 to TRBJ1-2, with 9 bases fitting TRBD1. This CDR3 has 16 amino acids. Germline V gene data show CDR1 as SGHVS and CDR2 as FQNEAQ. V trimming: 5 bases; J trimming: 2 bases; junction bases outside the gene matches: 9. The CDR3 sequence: CASSKTGGQGNYGYTF. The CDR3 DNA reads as TGTGCCAGCAGCAAAACGGGCGGACAGGGGAACTATGGCTACACCTTC.

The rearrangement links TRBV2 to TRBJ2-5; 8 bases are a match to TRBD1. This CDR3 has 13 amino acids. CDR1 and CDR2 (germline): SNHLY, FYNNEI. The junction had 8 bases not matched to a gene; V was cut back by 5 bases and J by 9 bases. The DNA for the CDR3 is TGTGCCAGCAGTTTAGACAGGGGTCAGCCCCAGTACTTC. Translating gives CASSLDRGQPQYF.

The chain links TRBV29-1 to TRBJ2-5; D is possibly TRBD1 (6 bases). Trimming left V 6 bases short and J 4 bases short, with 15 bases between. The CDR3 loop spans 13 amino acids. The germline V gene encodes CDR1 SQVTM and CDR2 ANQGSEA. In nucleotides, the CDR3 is TGCAGCGTGCGACAGGAGAGTGTAGAGACCCAGTACTTC. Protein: CSVRQESVETQYF.

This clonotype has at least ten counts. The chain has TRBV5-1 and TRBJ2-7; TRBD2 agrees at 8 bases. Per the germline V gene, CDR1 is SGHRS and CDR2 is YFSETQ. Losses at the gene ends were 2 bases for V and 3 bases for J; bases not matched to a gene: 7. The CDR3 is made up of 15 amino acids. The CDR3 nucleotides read TGCGCCAGCAGCTTAACAGCGGGAGCTTTCTACGAGCAGTACTTC. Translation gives CASSLTAGAFYEQYF.

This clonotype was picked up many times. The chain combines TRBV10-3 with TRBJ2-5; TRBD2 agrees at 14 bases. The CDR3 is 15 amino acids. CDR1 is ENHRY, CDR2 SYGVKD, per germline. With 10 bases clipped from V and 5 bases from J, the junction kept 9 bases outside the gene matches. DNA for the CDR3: TGTGCCACCAGACTAGCGGGGGGGCGCCTTGAGACCCAGTACTTC. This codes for CATRLAGGRLETQYF.

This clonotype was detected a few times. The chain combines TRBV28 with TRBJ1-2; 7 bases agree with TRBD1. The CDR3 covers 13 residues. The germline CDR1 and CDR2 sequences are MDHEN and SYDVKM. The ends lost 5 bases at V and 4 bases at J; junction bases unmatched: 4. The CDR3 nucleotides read TGTGCCAGCAGTACAGGGGTTCTCTATGGCTACACCTTC. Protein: CASSTGVLYGYTF.